The source of this TCR beta chain is a study of T cells after yellow fever vaccination. Study-wide findings and caveats: Abundant clonotypes from the bulk population could contaminate FACS-sorted repertoires. When the response was secondary, it was weaker but reached its peak faster, day 5 versus 15. The booster response re-showed most primary clones: approximately 95% CD4, 88% CD8.

TCRdb reanalysed the 5' RACE reads using MiXCR and keeps one entry per CDR3 protein. The sample holds tens of thousands of distinct CDR3 sequences, over 6% seen once. Comments on this clonotype: No antigen is known for it.

The TCR comes from a man aged 18 to 30 who received the YFV17D yellow fever vaccine. The input for sequencing was CD8+ T cells sorted from PBMCs, taken about 41 days after the first yellow fever vaccination.

The CDR3 loop is CATSDPTGVEETQYF. The CDR3 DNA reads TGTGCCACCAGTGACCCGACAGGGGTGGAAGAGACCCAGTACTTC. The chain is built from TRBV24-1 and TRBJ2-5, with 8 bases matching TRBD1. Germline assignment: CDR1 KGHDR and CDR2 SFDVKD. Trimming at V came to 4 bases and at J to 3 bases, leaving 6 bases not matched to a gene. This CDR3 has 15 amino acids.